This TCR beta chain was recorded in a study of human T cells and chemical hapten exposure. This CDR3 contains 11 residues. Germline lookup yields CDR1 MDHEN and CDR2 SYDVKM. V lost 4 bases and J lost 5, with 3 bases in between. MiXCR, applied by TCRdb to the RACE reads, yields one record per CDR3 protein. The sample has about 80,000 distinct CDR3 sequences; roughly 15% are singletons. This clonotype showed up many times. The time point was: pre-sensitization, week 0. Regarding treatment: therapeutic diphenylcyclopropenone sensitization with weekly scalp DPC. This clonotype was obtained from a woman aged 45-59 years with alopecia areata. Some clones in this sample may be carry-over from other donors' samples. J is TRBJ1-5 and V is TRBV28; no clear D gene. Material: whole blood, obtained in connection with sensitization to the hapten diphenylcyclopropenone (DPC). CDR3 DNA: TGTGCCAGCAGTTCCGATCAGCCCCAGCATTTT. It specifies CASSSDQPQHF.